The TCR beta chain described here comes from a study of T cells and Merkel cell carcinoma outcomes. Overall study findings and caveats: Reportedly, T-cell repertoire with density predicts Merkel cell carcinoma outcomes.

The ends were cut back, 5 bases at V and 3 bases at J, with 8 bases in the middle. This CDR3 region has 13 residues. Germline V lookup: CDR1 SGHTA, CDR2 FQGNSA. Assay used: immunoSEQ multiplex PCR; TCRdb lists only in-frame clones, some missing. The data hold roughly 6,400 clones, with about 77% observed a single time. Note on this clone: No antigen is known for it.

The specimen sequenced was tumor tissue from Merkel cell carcinoma. The rearrangement uses TRBV7-2 and TRBJ1-3; perhaps TRBD1 as D (5 bases). This clonotype was sampled from a human donor with Merkel cell carcinoma. Some clones in this sample may be carry-over from other donors' samples. The CDR3 is CASSPDSGNTIYF. The CDR3 DNA reads as TGTGCCAGCAGCCCCGACAGTGGAAACACCATATATTTT.